These 5 T cell receptor beta chains came from one sample sequenced in a study of blood T cell repertoires in COVID-19. The assay was immunoSEQ multiplex PCR, and TCRdb's table has in-frame clones only and misses some. The data contain hundreds of thousands of clones, approximately 84% of them singletons. Sequences were obtained from peripheral blood. Every receptor here comes from a woman aged 80 or over with acute or convalescent COVID-19.

The chain uses TRBV18 and TRBJ2-3; 8 nucleotides line up with TRBD2. CDR1 is KGHSH, CDR2 LQKENI, per germline. With 3 bases clipped from V and 2 bases from J, the junction kept 10 bases outside the gene matches. The CDR3 runs to 17 residues. The CDR3 bases are TGTGCCAGCTCACCGATCCCAGCGGGAGATCCCACAGATACGCAGTATTTT. Residues: CASSPIPAGDPTDTQYF. Complete variable domain (other parts from reference TRBV18 and TRBJ2-3): NAGVMQNPRHLVRRRGQEARLRCSPMKGHSHVYWYRQLPEEGLKFMVYLQKENIIDESGMPKERFSAEFPKEGPSILRIQQVVRGDSAAYFCASSPIPAGDPTDTQYFGPGTRLTVL.

This chain joins TRBV5-1 and TRBJ2-7; 7 bases match TRBD1. The CDR3 extends over 14 amino acids. V dropped 7 bases and J dropped 2; count of bases not matched to a gene: 9. CDR1 SGHRS and CDR2 YFSETQ come from the germline V gene. CDR3 sequence (DNA): TGCGCCAGCGGGGGACAGCTAGGCGCCTACGAGCAGTACTTC. Translation gives CASGGQLGAYEQYF.

This clone was counted between two and nine times. V usage is TRBV24-1 and J usage is TRBJ1-2; D not certain. Germline V lookup: CDR1 KGHDR, CDR2 SFDVKD. The CDR3 spans 15 residues. V was pared by 2 bases and J by 4 bases, with 13 bases between. CDR3 DNA: TGTGCCACCAGTGATTCTGGGCGAGTTGGCTATGGCTACACCTTC. As protein: CATSDSGRVGYGYTF.

The table lists this clone with a few counts. The CDR3 spells CAWSVRGFSPLHF. CDR3 bases: TGTGCCTGGAGTGTACGTGGCTTTTCACCCCTCCACTTT. V usage is TRBV30 and J usage is TRBJ1-6; no firm D call. The CDR3 runs to 13 residues. V lost 0 bases and J 9 bases, leaving 9 bases between the germline ends. The germline CDR1 and CDR2 sequences are GTSNPN and SVGIG (reference sequence). Full variable domain (rest looked up from reference TRBV30 and TRBJ1-6): SQTIHQWPATLVQPVGSPLSLECTVEGTSNPNLYWYRQAAGRGLQLLFYSVGIGQISSEVPQNLSASRPQDRQFILSSKKLLLSDSGFYLCAWSVRGFSPLHFGNGTRLTVT.

The rearrangement uses TRBV6-5 and TRBJ2-1; 14 positions agree with TRBD2. V was pared by 6 bases and J by 9 bases, with 7 bases of the junction left unmatched. CDR3 length: 15 amino acids. In germline, CDR1 is MNHEY, CDR2 SVGAGI. The CDR3 nucleotides read TGTGCCAGCAGCCCGACTAGCGGGGGGGTTGGTGAGCAGTTCTTC. Amino acids: CASSPTSGGVGEQFF.